Listed here are 7 T cell receptor beta chains from one sample, sequenced in a study of T-cell memory formation after mild COVID-19 (dated by TCRdb to the early 2020s). The protocol used for the library was 5' RACE. Sequencer: Illumina NovaSeq 6000. TCRdb trimmed the raw reads at Q25, called clones with MiXCR and kept productive beta chains. Each CDR3 protein gets just one entry, which takes the most common genes and DNA from the rows behind it. Within this sample are approximately 270,000 distinct CDR3 sequences, with 15% to 20% of them counted one time only. Jointly, the top ten make up 23% of the sample. The sequenced sample was PBMCs or a T cell subset sorted from them (not recorded which). The origin of the receptors is a man aged 18 to 29 who had mild COVID-19 (a few samples of this study predate the infection). The sample titles of this study are shuffled in the database, so cell type and time point are left out; the donor was told from shared clones.

The sample holds many counts of this clonotype. V gene TRBV4-3 combines with J gene TRBJ2-3; D remains unclear. Trimming took off 4 bases at V and 6 bases at J, with 11 bases between the two ends. The CDR3 has 13 residues. Germline V gives CDR1 LGHNA, CDR2 YSLEER. CDR3 sequence reads: CASSRLLTDTQYF. The DNA for the CDR3 is TGCGCCAGCAGCCGTCTTCTCACGGATACGCAGTATTTT.

The chain has TRBV7-9 and TRBJ1-6; TRBD1 matches 7 bases. In germline, CDR1 is SEHNR, CDR2 FQNEAQ (reference sequence). CDR3 size: 17 residues. J gave up 6 bases and V 1 base, and 9 bases lay outside the gene matches. The CDR3 sequence: CASSLGAPGGSNSPLHF. The CDR3 DNA reads TGTGCCAGCAGCTTAGGGGCCCCAGGGGGAAGTAATTCACCCCTCCACTTT.

This clonotype was counted only a few times. The chain carries TRBV20-1 and TRBJ2-7, with D hard to call. The germline V gene encodes CDR1 DFQATT and CDR2 SNEGSKA (reference sequence). The V gene lost 0 bases and the J gene lost 3 bases, with 12 bases spanning the gap. The CDR3 spans 14 residues. The DNA for the CDR3 is TGCAGTGCTAGAGATTCCCAGAGTTTCTACGAGCAGTACGTC. Translation: CSARDSQSFYEQYV.

This sequence joins TRBV20-1 and TRBJ2-6; the D gene could be TRBD1 or TRBD2 (5 bases each). The V end lost 5 bases, the J end lost 0 bases, and 8 bases lay between the germline ends. The germline V gene has CDR1 DFQATT and CDR2 SNEGSKA (reference sequence). This CDR3 comprises 14 residues. CDR3 DNA sequence: TGCAGTGCTGGGGACGGCTCTGGGGCCAACGTCCTGACTTTC. Translating it yields CSAGDGSGANVLTF.

This clonotype was counted between two and nine times. V and J are TRBV7-6 and TRBJ2-5; D perhaps matches TRBD2 (7 bases). V lost 5 bases and J 5 bases, leaving 24 bases between the germline ends. The germline V gene encodes CDR1 SGHVS and CDR2 FNYEAQ. CDR3 length: 17 amino acids. In DNA, the CDR3 is TGTGCCAGCAGCGGGGGACTAAGGGGGGGGCCGCGTGAGACCCAGTACTTC. It encodes CASSGGLRGGPRETQYF.

This clonotype was seen only a few times. The chain has TRBV29-1 and TRBJ2-5; 8 positions agree with TRBD1. The CDR3 runs 13 residues. V lost 7 bases, J lost 5 bases, and 9 bases stayed unmatched. Germline V gives CDR1 SQVTM, CDR2 ANQGSEA. This chain's CDR3 is CSADYRDRETQYF. CDR3 nucleotides: TGCAGCGCCGACTACCGGGACAGGGAGACCCAGTACTTC.

This sequence joins TRBV6-5 and TRBJ2-7; the D gene is possibly TRBD2 (5 bases). There are 13 residues in the CDR3. V lost 6 bases and J 2 bases, leaving 11 bases between the germline ends. CDR1 and CDR2 (germline): MNHEY, SVGAGI. As DNA, the CDR3 is TGTGCCAGCAGGGGGAGAAGGGCCTACGAGCAGTACTTC. It is translated as CASRGRRAYEQYF.